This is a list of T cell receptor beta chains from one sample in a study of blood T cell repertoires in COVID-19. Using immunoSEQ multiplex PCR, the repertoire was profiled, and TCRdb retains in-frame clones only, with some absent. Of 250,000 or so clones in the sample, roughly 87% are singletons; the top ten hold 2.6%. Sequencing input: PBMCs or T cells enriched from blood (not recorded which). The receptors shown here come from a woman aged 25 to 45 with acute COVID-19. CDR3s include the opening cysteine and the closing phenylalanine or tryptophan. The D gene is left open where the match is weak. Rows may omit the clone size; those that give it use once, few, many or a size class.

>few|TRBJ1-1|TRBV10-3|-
CAISESLGAPEAFF
TGTGCCATCAGTGAGTCGTTGGGGGCCCCCGAAGCTTTCTTT
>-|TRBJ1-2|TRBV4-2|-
CASSQDSEQDYGYTF
TGTGCCAGCAGCCAAGATAGTGAACAGGACTATGGCTACACCTTC
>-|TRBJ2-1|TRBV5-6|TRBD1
CASSLTGANEQFF
TGTGCCAGCAGCTTGACAGGGGCCAATGAGCAGTTCTTC
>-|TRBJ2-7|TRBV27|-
CASSQGALHEQYF
TGTGCCAGCAGCCAAGGGGCGTTACACGAGCAGTACTTC
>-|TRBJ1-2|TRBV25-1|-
CASSEGGGGYGYTF
TGTGCCAGCAGTGAAGGGGGGGGCGGCTATGGCTACACCTTC
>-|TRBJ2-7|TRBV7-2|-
CASSSRGGPNYEQYF
TGTGCCAGCAGCTCTCGTGGGGGCCCCAATTACGAGCAGTACTTC
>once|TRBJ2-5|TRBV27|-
CASSPDLLVRETQYF
TGTGCCAGCAGTCCCGATCTACTAGTTAGAGAGACCCAGTACTTC
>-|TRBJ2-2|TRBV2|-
CASGGADTGELFF
TGTGCCAGCGGGGGGGCCGACACCGGGGAGCTGTTTTTT
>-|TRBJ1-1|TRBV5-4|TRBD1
CASSLEWGRSGGLNTEAFF
TGTGCCAGCAGCTTGGAGTGGGGTCGGTCAGGGGGCTTGAACACTGAAGCTTTCTTT
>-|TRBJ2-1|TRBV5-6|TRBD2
CASSLGLAGDTNEQFF
TGTGCCAGCAGCTTGGGACTAGCGGGGGACACCAATGAGCAGTTCTTC
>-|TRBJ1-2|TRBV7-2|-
CASSLAHGTPYGYTF
TGTGCCAGCAGCTTAGCGCATGGGACACCGTATGGCTACACCTTC
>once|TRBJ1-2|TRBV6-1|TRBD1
CASSELGTGYGYTF
TGTGCCAGCAGTGAATTGGGGACAGGGTATGGCTACACCTTC
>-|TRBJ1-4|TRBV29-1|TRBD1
CSVSSGTGVEKLFF
TGCAGCGTTTCCTCCGGGACAGGGGTTGAAAAACTGTTTTTT
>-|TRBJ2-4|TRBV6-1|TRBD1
CASSEGQGADIQYF
TGTGCCAGCAGTGAGGGACAGGGTGCGGACATTCAGTACTTC
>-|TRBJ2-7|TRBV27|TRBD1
CASSSPGQTYEQYF
TGTGCCAGCAGTTCACCGGGACAGACCTACGAGCAGTACTTC
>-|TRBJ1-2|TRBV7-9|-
CASSPETPYGYTF
TGTGCCAGCAGCCCAGAGACTCCCTATGGCTACACCTTC
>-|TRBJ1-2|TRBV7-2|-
CASSLEAGLRTF
TGTGCCAGCAGCTTAGAGGCAGGGTTGCGGACCTTC
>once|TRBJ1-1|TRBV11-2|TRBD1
CASSFAQGAGTEAFF
TGTGCCAGCAGCTTCGCTCAGGGGGCTGGCACTGAAGCTTTCTTT
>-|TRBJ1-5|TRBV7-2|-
CASSLSYPQPQHF
TGTGCCAGCAGCTTATCCTACCCTCAGCCCCAGCATTTT
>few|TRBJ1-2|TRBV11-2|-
CASSYDDSDYGYTF
TGTGCCAGCAGCTACGACGACAGCGACTATGGCTACACCTTC
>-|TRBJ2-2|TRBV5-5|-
CASSLYGGSGELFF
TGTGCCAGCAGCTTGTACGGGGGTTCCGGGGAGCTGTTTTTT
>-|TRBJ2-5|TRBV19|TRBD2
CASSIGGLASETQYF
TGTGCCAGTAGTATAGGGGGACTAGCATCAGAGACCCAGTACTTC
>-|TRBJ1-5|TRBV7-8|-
CASSSLSLSLLNQPQHF
TGTGCCAGCAGTTCCCTGAGCCTCTCCCTTCTAAATCAGCCCCAGCATTTT
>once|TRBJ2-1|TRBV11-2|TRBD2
CASSLNPPALAGSYNEQFF
TGTGCCAGCAGCTTAAACCCCCCGGCACTAGCGGGCTCCTACAATGAGCAGTTCTTC
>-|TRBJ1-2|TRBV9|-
CASSGGLSGAYGYTF
TGTGCCAGCAGCGGGGGACTGTCCGGGGCCTATGGCTACACCTTC
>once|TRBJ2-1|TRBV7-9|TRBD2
CASSLSGGPRDEQFF
TGTGCCAGCAGCCTTAGCGGGGGGCCAAGGGATGAGCAGTTCTTC
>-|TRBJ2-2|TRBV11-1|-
CASSSAQEIGELFF
TGTGCCAGCAGCTCCGCACAGGAGATCGGGGAGCTGTTTTTT
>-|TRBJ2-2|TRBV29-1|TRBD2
CSVASGNTGELFF
TGCAGCGTTGCTAGCGGGAACACCGGGGAGCTGTTTTTT
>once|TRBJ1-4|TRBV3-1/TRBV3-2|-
CASSPGILSEKLFF
TGTGCCAGCAGCCCCGGGATCTTGAGTGAAAAACTGTTTTTT
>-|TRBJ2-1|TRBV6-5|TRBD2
CASSVERGHEQFF
TGTGCCAGCAGCGTCGAGCGGGGCCATGAGCAGTTCTTC
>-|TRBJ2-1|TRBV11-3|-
CASSLQANEQFF
TGTGCCAGCAGCTTACAGGCGAATGAGCAGTTCTTC
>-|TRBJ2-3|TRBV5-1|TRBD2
CASSSISGGTTDTQYF
TGCGCCAGCAGCTCGATTAGCGGGGGGACCACAGATACGCAGTATTTT
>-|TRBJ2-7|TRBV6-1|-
CASSERDTHYEQYF
TGTGCCAGCAGTGAAAGGGACACTCACTACGAGCAGTACTTC
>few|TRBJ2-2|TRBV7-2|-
CASSLRGAGEHTGELFF
TGTGCCAGCAGCTTGCGTGGGGCAGGCGAACACACCGGGGAGCTGTTTTTT
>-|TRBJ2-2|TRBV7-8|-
CASSFAGGRDTGELFF
TGTGCCAGCAGCTTCGCCGGGGGGCGCGACACCGGGGAGCTGTTTTTT
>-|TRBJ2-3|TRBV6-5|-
CASSYSRGTDTQYF
TGTGCCAGCAGTTACTCGAGGGGCACAGATACGCAGTATTTT
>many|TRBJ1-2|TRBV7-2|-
CASSFSEGRVGYTF
TGTGCCAGCAGCTTCTCGGAGGGACGGGTTGGCTACACCTTC
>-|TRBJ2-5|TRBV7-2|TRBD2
CASTTLGGAGETQYF
TGTGCCAGCACCACGCTCGGGGGGGCCGGGGAGACCCAGTACTTC
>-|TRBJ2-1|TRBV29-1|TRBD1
CSVKGAGEQFF
TGCAGCGTTAAGGGGGCTGGTGAGCAGTTCTTC
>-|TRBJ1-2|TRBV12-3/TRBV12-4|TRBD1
CASSVGTGYGYTF
TGTGCCAGCAGTGTAGGGACAGGCTATGGCTACACCTTC
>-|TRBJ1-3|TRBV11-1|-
CASSLQLRTGNTIYF
TGTGCCAGCAGCTTGCAACTTCGCACTGGAAACACCATATATTTT
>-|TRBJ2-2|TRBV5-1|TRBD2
CASSNTPGLEGTGELFF
TGCGCCAGCAGCAACACACCGGGACTAGAGGGGACCGGGGAGCTGTTTTTT
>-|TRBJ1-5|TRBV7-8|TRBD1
CASSSTGTGVQPQHF
TGTGCCAGCAGCTCGACCGGGACAGGGGTCCAGCCCCAGCATTTT
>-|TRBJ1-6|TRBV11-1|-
CASSYGGGSPLHF
TGTGCCAGCAGCTACGGGGGGGGTTCACCCCTCCACTTT
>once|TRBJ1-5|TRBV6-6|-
CASSYLQGGDQPQHF
TGTGCCAGCAGCTATCTACAGGGTGGGGATCAGCCCCAGCATTTT
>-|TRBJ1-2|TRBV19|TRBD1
CASSRTGANYGYTF
TGTGCCAGCTCCCGGACAGGAGCTAACTATGGCTACACCTTC
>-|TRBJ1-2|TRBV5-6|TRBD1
CASSLTGAGYGYTF
TGTGCCAGCAGCTTGACAGGGGCCGGCTATGGCTACACCTTC
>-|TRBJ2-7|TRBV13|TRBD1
CASSREVGQASYEQYF
TGTGCCAGCAGCCGCGAGGTGGGACAGGCGAGCTACGAGCAGTACTTC
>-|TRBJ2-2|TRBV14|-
CASSRRVVTGELFF
TGTGCCAGCAGCCGCAGGGTTGTTACCGGGGAGCTGTTTTTT
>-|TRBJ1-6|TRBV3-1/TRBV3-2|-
CASSHQTGSSINSPLHF
TGTGCCAGCAGCCACCAAACAGGGTCTTCTATCAATTCACCCCTCCACTTT
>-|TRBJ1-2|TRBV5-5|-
CASSLPTDGDFNYGYTF
TGTGCCAGCAGCTTGCCAACAGACGGGGACTTTAACTATGGCTACACCTTC
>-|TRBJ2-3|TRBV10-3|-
CASKDRADTQYF
TGTGCCTCCAAGGACAGAGCAGATACGCAGTATTTT
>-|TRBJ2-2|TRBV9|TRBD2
CASSRLASGGASGELFF
TGTGCCAGCAGCAGACTGGCTAGCGGGGGAGCCTCCGGGGAGCTGTTTTTT
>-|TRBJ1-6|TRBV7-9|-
CASSPRGVNNSPLHF
TGTGCCAGCAGCCCGCGGGGAGTCAATAATTCACCCCTCCACTTT